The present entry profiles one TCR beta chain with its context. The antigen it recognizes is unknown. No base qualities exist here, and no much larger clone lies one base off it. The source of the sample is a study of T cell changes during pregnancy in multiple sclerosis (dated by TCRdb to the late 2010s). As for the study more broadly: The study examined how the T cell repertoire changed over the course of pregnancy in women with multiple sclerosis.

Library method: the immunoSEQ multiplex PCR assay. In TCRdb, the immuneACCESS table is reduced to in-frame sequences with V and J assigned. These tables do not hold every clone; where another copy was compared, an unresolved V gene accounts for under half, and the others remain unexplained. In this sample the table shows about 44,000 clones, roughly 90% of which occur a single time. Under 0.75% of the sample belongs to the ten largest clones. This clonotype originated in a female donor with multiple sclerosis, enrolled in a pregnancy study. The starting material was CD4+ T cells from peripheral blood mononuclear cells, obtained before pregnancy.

The DNA sequence reads TGTGCCAGCAGTAGAAGGACAGGGACCCTCTCTGGAAACACCATATATTTT. This gives the protein CASSRRTGTLSGNTIYF. The receptor chain draws on TRBV2 and TRBJ1-3; 8 bases in the middle match TRBD1. Spanning cysteine to phenylalanine, the CDR3 consists of 17 amino acids. Only CDR3 DNA remains: 51 bases, in frame from the first base. The CDR1 and CDR2 encoded by the germline V gene are SNHLY and FYNNEI. Trimming takes 5 bases off V and 0 bases off J; junction bases not matched to a gene: 9.